This T cell receptor (beta chain) was recorded in a study of T cells in localized non-small cell lung cancer. As regards this clone: Its antigen remains unknown.

General study points: Tumor showed lower T cell clonality than uninvolved adjacent lung, where it was highest. A higher density of T cells in blood coincided with extended overall survival.

Germline V lookup: CDR1 LNHDA, CDR2 SQIVND (reference sequence). The CDR3 loop spans 12 amino acids. Between the trimmed V and J ends, which lost 3 bases and 6 bases, there was a span of 5 bases. Assay used: immunoSEQ multiplex PCR; TCRdb lists only in-frame clones, some missing. The sample lists roughly 76,000 clones, less than 85% occurring once. The sequences come from PBMCs, collected before any cancer treatment. The TCR sequence derives from a man aged 35 to 70 with stage II squamous cell lung carcinoma. The chain uses TRBV19 and TRBJ2-2, with D hard to call. CDR3 protein: CASSIDPGELFF. The DNA of the CDR3 is TGTGCCAGTAGTATCGACCCCGGGGAGCTGTTTTTT.